The 24 T cell receptor beta chains listed next were all sequenced from one sample in a study of response to subunit inactivated influenza vaccine. TCRdb recomputed calls from the RT-PCR reads with MiXCR, one row per CDR3 protein. Among about 650,000 distinct CDR3 sequences, 12% to 15% were seen once, and the ten largest hold roughly 7.2%. The sequencing here drew on PBMCs from blood, taken 14 to 15 days before vaccination. The receptor set was obtained from a man aged 45-65 years who received an inactivated influenza vaccine.

This clonotype was recorded at least ten times. V and J are TRBV28 and TRBJ2-4; the D gene is possibly TRBD1 (6 bases). The CDR3 is 15 residues long. CDR1 and CDR2 from the germline V gene are MDHEN and SYDVKM. Deletions cut 7 bases from V and 1 base from J, with 14 bases between. The CDR3 spells CASTQGLGAKNIQYF. In DNA, the CDR3 is TGTGCCAGCACACAGGGTTTGGGGGCCAAAAACATTCAGTACTTC.

The sample holds a few counts of this clonotype. This chain links TRBV7-6 with TRBJ2-3; 10 nucleotides align to TRBD2. The junction had 9 bases not matched to a gene; V was cut back by 3 bases and J by 9 bases. The CDR3 spans 15 residues. Germline values: CDR1 SGHVS, CDR2 FNYEAQ. CDR3 sequence (DNA): TGTGCCAGCAGCTTGCCTAGCGGGAGAGGTGGCACGCAGTATTTT. Encoded protein: CASSLPSGRGGTQYF.

This clonotype turned up a few times. This rearrangement joins TRBV14 to TRBJ2-7; perhaps TRBD2 as D (7 bases). V was trimmed by 1 base and J by 3 bases, leaving 13 bases between them. The CDR3 extends over 15 amino acids. In germline, CDR1 is SGHDN, CDR2 FVKESK. For the CDR3, the DNA is TGTGCCAGCAGCCAAGCGGGGGGCAGGGGCTACGAGCAGTACTTC. The encoded protein is CASSQAGGRGYEQYF.

The chain carries TRBV27 and TRBJ2-3; no definite D call. Looked up from germline, CDR1 is MNHEY and CDR2 is SMNVEV (reference sequence). The CDR3 runs 15 residues. Trimming took 5 bases from V and 2 from J, leaving 14 bases between them. The CDR3 DNA follows: TGTGCCAGCAGTCCCACGGGCTACCACACAGATACGCAGTATTTT. This encodes CASSPTGYHTDTQYF.

Turning to this clonotype: At one end, the junction sequence differs from germline, possibly due to a read error. The V gene is TRBV30, the J gene TRBJ1-2; no firm D call. The length of the CDR3 is 12 residues. CDR1 and CDR2 (germline): GTSNPN, SVGIG (reference sequence). This chain's CDR3 is CAWSTANSGYTF. The DNA of the CDR3 is TGTGCCTGGAGTACAGCTAACTCTGGCTACACCTTC.

This clonotype came up a few times. The chain has TRBV9 and TRBJ2-2; possible D gene TRBD2, 6 bases. The CDR3 covers 14 residues. Trimming shortened V by 5 bases and J by 3 bases, and 11 bases separated the two germline ends. CDR1 is SGDLS and CDR2 is YYNGEE in the germline V gene. The CDR3: CASSRLGDTGELFF. The CDR3 nucleotides are TGTGCCAGCAGTCGACTAGGGGACACCGGGGAGCTGTTTTTT.

The gene calls are TRBV27 and TRBJ1-6; 8 bases agree with TRBD1. V lost 11 bases to trimming and J lost 8 bases; unmatched junction nucleotides: 5. CDR3 length: 12 residues. From germline, CDR1 is MNHEY and CDR2 SMNVEV (reference sequence). In nucleotides, the CDR3 is TGTGCCGGCGACAGGGGTGATTCACCCCTCCACTTT. As protein: CAGDRGDSPLHF.

The chain joins TRBV7-6 to TRBJ2-1; D gene ambiguous. V was clipped by 2 bases and J by 3 bases, with 5 bases between them. This CDR3 spans 13 amino acids. Germline lookup yields CDR1 SGHVS and CDR2 FNYEAQ. CDR3 region: CASSLNRYNEQFF. CDR3 sequence (DNA): TGTGCCAGCAGCTTAAATCGCTACAATGAGCAGTTCTTC.

The rearrangement uses TRBV7-2 and TRBJ2-1; unclear D gene. CDR1 is SGHTA, CDR2 FQGNSA, per germline. Trimming stripped 4 bases from V and 0 bases from J, with 10 bases between. The CDR3 extends over 15 amino acids. CDR3 sequence (DNA): TGTGCCAGCAGCTACGACCATACCTCCTACAATGAGCAGTTCTTC. This translates into CASSYDHTSYNEQFF.

The chain combines TRBV10-3 with TRBJ1-1, with D perhaps TRBD1 (5 bases). This CDR3 is built from 13 residues. Trimming pared 6 bases from V and 0 bases from J, leaving 8 bases between. Germline V CDR1 and CDR2: ENHRY, SYGVKD. CDR3 residues: CAIRDSMNTEAFF. Written as DNA, the CDR3 is TGTGCCATCAGAGACAGTATGAACACTGAAGCTTTCTTT.

The chain carries TRBV5-1 and TRBJ2-3, with 10 bases that match TRBD2. Trimming cost V 4 bases and J 4 bases; bases outside gene matches: 9. This CDR3 has 16 amino acids. The V gene's germline CDR1 is SGHRS and CDR2 YFSETQ. CDR3 sequence: CASSAGTSAYADTQYF. CDR3 DNA: TGCGCCAGCAGCGCCGGGACTAGCGCGTACGCAGATACGCAGTATTTT.

V gene TRBV28 combines with J gene TRBJ2-1; 7 bases are shared with TRBD2. CDR3 size: 14 residues. Germline V gene data show CDR1 as MDHEN and CDR2 as SYDVKM. J gave up 10 bases and V 3 bases, and 9 bases lay outside the gene matches. The CDR3: CASSFLAEGREQFF. CDR3 bases: TGTGCCAGCAGTTTTCTAGCGGAGGGGCGGGAGCAGTTCTTC.

This clonotype was seen a single time. V is TRBV27 and J is TRBJ2-5; TRBD2 aligns across 12 bases. CDR3 length: 16 residues. Germline lookup yields CDR1 MNHEY and CDR2 SMNVEV (reference sequence). V trimming: 5 bases; J trimming: 2 bases; junction bases outside the gene matches: 6. The CDR3: CASSGRLAGVQETQYF. The CDR3, as DNA: TGTGCCAGCAGTGGCAGACTAGCGGGGGTACAAGAGACCCAGTACTTC.

In its sample, this clonotype was seen a few times. The CDR3, as DNA: TGTGCCAGCAGTGAATCGGGGCAGGGTTTGGCCTTTGGAAAACTGTTTTTT. Translation: CASSESGQGLAFGKLFF. This rearrangement joins TRBV2 to TRBJ1-4, with D tentatively TRBD1 (5 bases). The CDR3 spans 17 residues. The V gene lost 2 bases and the J gene lost 10 bases, with 23 bases spanning the gap. In germline, CDR1 is SNHLY, CDR2 FYNNEI. Complete variable domain (other parts from reference TRBV2 and TRBJ1-4): EPEVTQTPSHQVTQMGQEVILRCVPISNHLYFYWYRQILGQKVEFLVSFYNNEISEKSEIFDDQFSVERPDGSNFTLKIRSTKLEDSAMYFCASSESGQGLAFGKLFFGSGTQLSVL.

This clonotype was detected ten times or more. At one end the junction does not follow the germline gene, possibly because of a read error. The gene calls are TRBV7-2 and TRBJ2-1; 12 bases align to TRBD2. The CDR3 runs 13 residues. Germline V lookup: CDR1 SGHTA, CDR2 FQGNSA. The CDR3 protein is CASSLVLAGGPSF. The CDR3 coding sequence is TGTGCCAGCAGCTTAGTTCTAGCGGGGGGGCCGTCCTTC. The variable domain in full, with the rest retrieved from reference TRBV7-2 and TRBJ2-1, is GAGVSQSPSNKVTEKGKDVELRCDPISGHTALYWYRQSLGQGLEFLIYFQGNSAPDKSGLPSDRFSAERTGGSVSTLTIQRTQQEDSAVYLCASSLVLAGGPSFGPGTRLTVL.

This chain uses TRBV25-1 with TRBJ1-1; 7 bases align to TRBD1. V was pared by 0 bases and J by 5 bases, with 6 bases of the junction left unmatched. The length of the CDR3 is 15 residues. Germline CDR1 reads MGHDK; CDR2 reads SYGVNS. The CDR3 region is CASSEYRGGRTEAFF. The CDR3 bases are TGTGCCAGCAGTGAATATAGAGGGGGCAGAACTGAAGCTTTCTTT.

The CDR3 sequence: CATSTREVRGGSYEQYF. As DNA, the CDR3 is TGTGCCACCAGCACCCGGGAGGTGCGGGGAGGATCCTACGAGCAGTACTTC. The V gene is TRBV15, the J gene TRBJ2-7; 7 bases line up with TRBD2. CDR3 length: 17 amino acids. V was pared by 4 bases and J by 1 base, with 13 bases of the junction left unmatched. Germline V gives CDR1 LNHNV, CDR2 YYDKDF (reference sequence).

The rearrangement joins TRBV20-1 to TRBJ2-3; D is possibly TRBD2 (5 bases). CDR1 and CDR2 from the germline V gene are DFQATT and SNEGSKA (reference sequence). The CDR3 is 12 amino acids. The germline V and J ends were trimmed by 6 bases and 4 bases, with 11 bases remaining between them. The CDR3: CSAATRSDTQYF. In DNA form, the CDR3 reads TGCAGTGCGGCTACTAGATCAGATACGCAGTATTTT.

Notes on this clonotype: The junction departs from germline at one end; a sequencing error may be responsible. The chain joins TRBV15 to TRBJ2-2; 7 nucleotides line up with TRBD2. The CDR3 has 18 residues. Looked up from germline, CDR1 is LNHNV and CDR2 is YYDKDF (reference sequence). CDR3 loop: CATSRDRQGLGPGGGLFF. In nucleotides, the CDR3 is TGTGCCACCAGCAGAGATCGGCAGGGCCTAGGGCCTGGGGGGGGGCTGTTTTTT.

This clonotype turned up a few times. The rearrangement joins TRBV28 to TRBJ1-2, with no clear D. Germline V gene lookup returns CDR1 MDHEN and CDR2 SYDVKM. The CDR3 has 12 residues. Trimming pared 5 bases from V and 7 bases from J, leaving 11 bases between. The CDR3: CASSPRGLGYTF. The CDR3 DNA sequence: TGTGCCAGCAGTCCCCGGGGTCTTGGCTACACCTTC.

This clonotype occurred a few times. In nucleotides, the CDR3 is TGTGCCAGCAGCCAATGGACAGGGCCCACCTATGGCTACACCTTC. It yields the protein CASSQWTGPTYGYTF. J is TRBJ1-2 and V is TRBV7-2; 8 bases align to TRBD1. The J segment lost 4 bases and the V segment lost 5 bases, leaving 9 bases of the junction unmatched. The CDR3 runs to 15 residues. Germline-derived CDR1 and CDR2 are SGHTA and FQGNSA. Based on the CDR3 plus reference TRBV7-2 and TRBJ1-2, the full variable domain is GAGVSQSPSNKVTEKGKDVELRCDPISGHTALYWYRQSLGQGLEFLIYFQGNSAPDKSGLPSDRFSAERTGGSVSTLTIQRTQQEDSAVYLCASSQWTGPTYGYTFGSGTRLTVV.

The V gene is TRBV30, the J gene TRBJ2-2, with D perhaps matching TRBD2 (5 bases). CDR1 GTSNPN and CDR2 SVGIG come from the germline V gene (reference sequence). Deletions cut 1 base from V and 5 bases from J, with 14 bases between. CDR3 size: 15 residues. CDR3 sequence reads: CAWSGRARYTGELFF. The CDR3 region has the DNA TGTGCCTGGAGTGGGCGGGCCCGTTATACCGGGGAGCTGTTTTTT.

The chain carries TRBV27 and TRBJ2-1, with TRBD1 as a possible D gene (5 bases). Germline V gene lookup returns CDR1 MNHEY and CDR2 SMNVEV (reference sequence). The CDR3 is 16 residues long. Deletions cut 1 base from V and 8 bases from J, with 18 bases between. The CDR3 coding sequence is TGTGCCAGCAGTTTATTTCCCCGACAGTCCCGGGATGAGCAGTTCTTC. Encoded protein: CASSLFPRQSRDEQFF.

This clonotype was observed a handful of times. The chain joins TRBV5-6 to TRBJ2-2, with 7 nucleotides matching TRBD1. CDR1 is SGHDT, CDR2 YYEEEE, per germline. With 2 bases clipped from V and 4 bases from J, the junction kept 2 bases outside the gene matches. CDR3 size: 14 residues. CDR3 nucleotide sequence: TGTGCCAGCAGCTTCCCAGGGGGCACCGGGGAGCTGTTTTTT. This encodes CASSFPGGTGELFF. Full variable domain (outside the CDR3, taken from reference TRBV5-6 and TRBJ2-2): DAGVTQSPTHLIKTRGQQVTLRCSPKSGHDTVSWYQQALGQGPQFIFQYYEEEERQRGNFPDRFSGHQFPNYSSELNVNALLLGDSALYLCASSFPGGTGELFFGEGSRLTVL.